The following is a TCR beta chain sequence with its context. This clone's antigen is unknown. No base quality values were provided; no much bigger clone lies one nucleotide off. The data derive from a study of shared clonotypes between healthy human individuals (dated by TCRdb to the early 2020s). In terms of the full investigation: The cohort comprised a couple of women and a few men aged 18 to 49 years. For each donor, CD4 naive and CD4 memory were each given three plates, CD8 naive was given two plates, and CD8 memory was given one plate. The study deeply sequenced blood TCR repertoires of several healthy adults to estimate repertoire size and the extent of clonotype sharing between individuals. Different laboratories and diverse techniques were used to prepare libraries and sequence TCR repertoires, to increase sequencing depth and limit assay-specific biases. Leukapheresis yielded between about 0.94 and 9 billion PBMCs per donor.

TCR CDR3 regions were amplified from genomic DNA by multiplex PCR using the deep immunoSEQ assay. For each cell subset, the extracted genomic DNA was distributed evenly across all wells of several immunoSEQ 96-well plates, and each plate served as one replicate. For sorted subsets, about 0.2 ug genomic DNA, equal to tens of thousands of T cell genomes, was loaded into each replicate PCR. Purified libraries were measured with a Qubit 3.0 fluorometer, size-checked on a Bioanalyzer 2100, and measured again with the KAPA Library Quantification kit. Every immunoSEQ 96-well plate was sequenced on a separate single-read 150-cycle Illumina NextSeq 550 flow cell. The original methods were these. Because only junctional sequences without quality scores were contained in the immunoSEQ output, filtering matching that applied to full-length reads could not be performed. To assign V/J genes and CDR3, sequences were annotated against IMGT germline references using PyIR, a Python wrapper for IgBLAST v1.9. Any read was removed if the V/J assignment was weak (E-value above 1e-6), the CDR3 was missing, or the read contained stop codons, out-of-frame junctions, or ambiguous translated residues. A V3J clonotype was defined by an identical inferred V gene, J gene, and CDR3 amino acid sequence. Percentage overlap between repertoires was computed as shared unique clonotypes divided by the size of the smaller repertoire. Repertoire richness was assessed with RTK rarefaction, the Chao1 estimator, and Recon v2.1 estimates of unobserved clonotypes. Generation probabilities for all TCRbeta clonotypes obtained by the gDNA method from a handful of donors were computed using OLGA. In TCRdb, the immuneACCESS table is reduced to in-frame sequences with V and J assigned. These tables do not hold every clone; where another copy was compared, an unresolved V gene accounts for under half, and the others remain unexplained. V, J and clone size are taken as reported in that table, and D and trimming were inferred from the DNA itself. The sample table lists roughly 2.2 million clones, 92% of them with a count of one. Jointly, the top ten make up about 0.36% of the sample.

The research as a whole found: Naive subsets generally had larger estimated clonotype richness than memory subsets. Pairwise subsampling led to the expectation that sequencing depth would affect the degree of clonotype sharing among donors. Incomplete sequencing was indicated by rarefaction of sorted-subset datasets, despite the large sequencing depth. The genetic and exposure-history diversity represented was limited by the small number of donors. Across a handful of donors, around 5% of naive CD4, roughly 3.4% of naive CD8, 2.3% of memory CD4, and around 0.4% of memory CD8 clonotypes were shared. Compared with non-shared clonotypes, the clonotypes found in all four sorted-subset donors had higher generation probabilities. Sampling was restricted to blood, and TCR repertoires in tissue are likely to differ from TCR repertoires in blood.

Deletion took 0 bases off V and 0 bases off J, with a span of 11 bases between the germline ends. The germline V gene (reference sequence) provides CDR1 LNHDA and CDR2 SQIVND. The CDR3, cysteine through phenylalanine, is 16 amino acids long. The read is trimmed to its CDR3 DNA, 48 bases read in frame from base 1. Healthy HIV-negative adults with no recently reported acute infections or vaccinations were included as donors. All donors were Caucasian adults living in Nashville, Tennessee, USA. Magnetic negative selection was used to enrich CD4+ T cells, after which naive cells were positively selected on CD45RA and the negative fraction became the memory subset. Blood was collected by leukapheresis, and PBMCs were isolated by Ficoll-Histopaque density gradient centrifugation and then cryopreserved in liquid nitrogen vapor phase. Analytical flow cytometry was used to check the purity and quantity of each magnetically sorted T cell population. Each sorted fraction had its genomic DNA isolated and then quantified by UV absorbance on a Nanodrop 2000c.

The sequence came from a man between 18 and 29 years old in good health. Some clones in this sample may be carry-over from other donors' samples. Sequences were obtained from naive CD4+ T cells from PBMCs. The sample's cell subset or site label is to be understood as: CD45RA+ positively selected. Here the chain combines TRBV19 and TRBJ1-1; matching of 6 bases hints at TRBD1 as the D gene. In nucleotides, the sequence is TGTGCCAGTAGTATAGATCGGAGGGGGATGAACACTGAAGCTTTCTTT. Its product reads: CASSIDRRGMNTEAFF.